The T cell receptor (beta chain) described here comes from a study of CD8 T cells in ankylosing spondylitis. Each CDR3 protein is one row after TCRdb ran MiXCR on the 5' RACE reads. The table records around 39,000 distinct CDR3 sequences, 8% to 13% of them present only once. This clonotype was recorded at least ten times. Antigen specificity is unknown. Study findings and constraints: According to the report, clones linked to the disease were significantly enriched in matched synovial fluid samples taken from ankylosing spondylitis patients.

Sequenced material: synovial fluid, either unsorted or a sorted T cell fraction (not recorded which). The source is a male donor with ankylosing spondylitis.

CDR3 bases: TGTGCCAGCAGTCGGGACAGGGTCAATGAGCAGTTCTTC. It codes for CASSRDRVNEQFF. The chain joins TRBV28 to TRBJ2-1; 9 positions match TRBD1. The V gene end was trimmed by 5 bases and the J gene end by 6 bases; junction bases not matched to a gene: 2. The CDR3 spans 13 residues. Germline CDR1 and CDR2: MDHEN and SYDVKM.